This T cell receptor (beta chain) was sequenced for a study of blood T cell repertoires in COVID-19. The repertoire was sequenced with immunoSEQ multiplex PCR; TCRdb's copy has only in-frame clones and lacks some. The sample has about 190,000 clones; 89% are singletons. This CDR3 is 15 amino acids long. CDR1 and CDR2 from the germline V gene are SGHDN and FVKESK. Deletions cut 0 bases from V and 7 bases from J, with 10 bases between. Sequenced material: peripheral blood. This clonotype originated in a man aged 40-50 years with acute or convalescent COVID-19. The genes are TRBV14 and TRBJ1-6; the D gene is possibly TRBD1 (5 bases). The CDR3 spells CASSQDGARNSPLHF. CDR3 DNA: TGTGCCAGCAGCCAAGATGGGGCTAGGAATTCACCCCTCCACTTT.